Each of the 24 T cell receptor beta chains below was sequenced from the same sample in a study of blood T cell repertoires in COVID-19. The data were produced by immunoSEQ multiplex PCR, yet TCRdb's version contains in-frame clones alone and is incomplete. The profile shows under 400,000 clones, about 87% of them singletons. The sequenced material came from PBMCs or T cells enriched from blood (not recorded which). The receptors stem from a man between 35 and 55 years old in a cohort exposed to, infected with or recovered from COVID-19 (not recorded which).

This clone was counted between two and nine times. The rearrangement joins TRBV28 to TRBJ1-2; tentative D call: TRBD1 (6 bases). The CDR3 has 15 amino acids. The V and J ends lost 5 bases and 4 bases respectively, with 17 bases between them. CDR1 is MDHEN, CDR2 SYDVKM, per germline. CDR3 DNA: TGTGCCAGCAGTGAACAAACAGGGACCCTCTATGGCTACACCTTC. It encodes CASSEQTGTLYGYTF.

The V gene is TRBV9, the J gene TRBJ2-7; 11 positions agree with TRBD2. CDR1 is SGDLS and CDR2 is YYNGEE in the germline V gene. CDR3 length: 15 residues. The V segment lost 4 bases and the J segment 7 bases; nucleotides outside the gene matches: 10. In DNA, the CDR3 is TGTGCCAGCAGCCTACAACTAGCGGGAGTCGGAGAGCAGTACTTC. Its translation: CASSLQLAGVGEQYF. The full variable domain, rest sourced from reference TRBV9 and TRBJ2-7, is DSGVTQTPKHLITATGQRVTLRCSPRSGDLSVYWYQQSLDQGLQFLIQYYNGEERAKGNILERFSAQQFPDLHSELNLSSLELGDSALYFCASSLQLAGVGEQYFGPGTRLTVT.

The V and J genes are TRBV6-5 and TRBJ2-7, with TRBD2 matching over 8 bases. The CDR3 contains 14 residues. Germline V gene sequence: CDR1 MNHEY, CDR2 SVGAGI. The trim removed 2 bases at V and 7 bases at J, leaving 7 bases unmatched. CDR3 residues: CASSYQREYGEQYF. CDR3 DNA sequence: TGTGCCAGCAGTTACCAGCGGGAGTATGGTGAGCAGTACTTC.

Written as DNA, the CDR3 is TGTGCCAGCGCGGGGGACAGGGCGAGCTATGGCTACACCTTC. The encoded protein is CASAGDRASYGYTF. The genes are TRBV6-5 and TRBJ1-2; 9 bases map to TRBD1. The CDR3 runs 14 residues. The V gene's germline CDR1 is MNHEY and CDR2 SVGAGI. The trim removed 8 bases at V and 4 bases at J, leaving 8 bases unmatched.

This chain joins TRBV6-5 and TRBJ2-1, with TRBD1 identical over 7 bases. This CDR3 region has 13 residues. From germline, CDR1 is MNHEY and CDR2 SVGAGI. The V gene end was trimmed by 8 bases and the J gene end by 10 bases; junction bases not matched to a gene: 11. CDR3 loop: CASRDSRLREQFF. In DNA, the CDR3 is TGTGCCAGCCGGGACAGTCGCTTACGGGAGCAGTTCTTC.

The J gene is TRBJ2-5, the V gene TRBV7-2, with TRBD1 as a possible D gene (5 bases). The V gene lost 0 bases and the J gene lost 13 bases, with 18 bases spanning the gap. There are 14 residues in the CDR3. Germline-derived CDR1 and CDR2 are SGHTA and FQGNSA. The CDR3 spells CASSLAMAGPSWYF. Here the CDR3 DNA reads TGTGCCAGCAGCTTAGCCATGGCAGGGCCAAGTTGGTACTTC.

This chain connects TRBV4-1 to TRBJ1-6; tentative D call: TRBD1 (6 bases). Germline V lookup: CDR1 MGHRA, CDR2 YSYEKL. The CDR3 covers 16 residues. Trimming removed 0 bases at V and 1 base at J, with 7 bases between. The CDR3 DNA reads as TGCGCCAGCAGCCAAGATCAGGGGTCCTATAATTCACCCCTCCACTTT. It codes for CASSQDQGSYNSPLHF.

The chain employs TRBV7-9 and TRBJ1-4, with 11 bases lining up with TRBD1. The trim removed 3 bases at V and 1 base at J, leaving 1 base unmatched. The CDR3 sequence is 16 residues long. Germline-derived CDR1 and CDR2 are SEHNR and FQNEAQ (reference sequence). CDR3 nucleotides: TGTGCCAGCAGCTTGGGGACAGGGGGAACTAATGAAAAACTGTTTTTT. Its translation: CASSLGTGGTNEKLFF. Combining the CDR3 with reference TRBV7-9 and TRBJ1-4 gives the whole variable domain DTGVSQNPRHKITKRGQNVTFRCDPISEHNRLYWYRQTLGQGPEFLTYFQNEAQLEKSRLLSDRFSAERPKGSFSTLEIQRTEQGDSAMYLCASSLGTGGTNEKLFFGSGTQLSVL.

V is TRBV18 and J is TRBJ1-2; D might be TRBD1 (6 bases). V was trimmed by 3 bases and J by 0 bases, leaving 11 bases between them. Germline V gene data show CDR1 as KGHSH and CDR2 as LQKENI. This CDR3 region has 15 residues. Here the CDR3 reads CASSPGQNANYGYTF. The CDR3, as DNA: TGTGCCAGCTCACCCGGACAGAATGCTAACTATGGCTACACCTTC. The variable domain in full, completed from reference TRBV18 and TRBJ1-2, reads NAGVMQNPRHLVRRRGQEARLRCSPMKGHSHVYWYRQLPEEGLKFMVYLQKENIIDESGMPKERFSAEFPKEGPSILRIQQVVRGDSAAYFCASSPGQNANYGYTFGSGTRLTVV.

V and J are TRBV5-1 and TRBJ1-2; D is undetermined. Per the germline V gene, CDR1 is SGHRS and CDR2 is YFSETQ. This CDR3 has 15 amino acids. Trimming shortened V by 1 base and J by 0 bases, and 10 bases separated the two germline ends. CDR3 in amino acids: CASSLLAGANYGYTF. In DNA, the CDR3 is TGCGCCAGCAGCTTGTTGGCGGGAGCTAACTATGGCTACACCTTC.

The CDR3 DNA follows: TGTGCCTGGAGCCAACCCGACAGGGGAGGCAATCAGCCCCAGCATTTT. The encoded protein is CAWSQPDRGGNQPQHF. The V call is TRBV30, the J call TRBJ1-5; 8 nucleotides agree with TRBD1. The CDR3 runs to 16 residues. Germline CDR1 GTSNPN, CDR2 SVGIG (reference sequence). J gave up 2 bases and V 3 bases, and 9 bases lay outside the gene matches.

This chain uses TRBV12-5 with TRBJ2-7; D possibly corresponds to TRBD2 (5 bases). This CDR3 spans 15 amino acids. The V gene lost 4 bases and the J gene lost 4 bases, with 17 bases spanning the gap. Germline V lookup: CDR1 LGHNT, CDR2 FRNRAP. The CDR3 spells CASGSFTRPGYEQYF. Written as DNA, the CDR3 is TGTGCTAGTGGTTCCTTTACTCGACCGGGGTACGAGCAGTACTTC.

The chain couples TRBV28 to TRBJ1-1; tentative D call: TRBD1 (6 bases). Germline V gene sequence: CDR1 MDHEN, CDR2 SYDVKM. V lost 6 bases and J 8 bases, leaving 13 bases between the germline ends. The CDR3 runs 12 residues. CDR3 loop: CASRLGQQEAFF. In DNA form, the CDR3 reads TGTGCCAGCAGGCTTGGACAGCAGGAAGCTTTCTTT.

The rearrangement joins TRBV25-1 to TRBJ2-7, with a tentative D call TRBD2 (5 bases). CDR1 and CDR2 (germline): MGHDK, SYGVNS. Trimming removed 0 bases from V and 12 bases from J, with 12 bases in between. The CDR3 sequence is 12 residues long. Here the CDR3 DNA reads TGTGCCAGCAGTGAATATGGCGGGCTTAGGTACTTC. This encodes CASSEYGGLRYF.

This clone appeared a single time. The chain links TRBV14 to TRBJ1-2; tentative D call: TRBD1 (5 bases). Per germline, CDR1 SGHDN and CDR2 FVKESK. V lost 3 bases to trimming and J lost 8 bases, with 13 bases between them. This CDR3 comprises 13 residues. The CDR3 spells CASSHHLGHGYTF. The CDR3 DNA reads TGTGCCAGCAGCCATCATCTGGGGCACGGCTACACCTTC.

The gene calls are TRBV29-1 and TRBJ1-1; TRBD1 might be the D (6 bases). The CDR3 has 14 amino acids. Trimming took off 4 bases at V and 5 bases at J, with 17 bases between the two ends. Looked up from germline, CDR1 is SQVTM and CDR2 is ANQGSEA. This CDR3 is CSVVVRGRETEAFF. CDR3 DNA sequence: TGCAGCGTTGTGGTCAGGGGAAGAGAGACTGAAGCTTTCTTT.

This chain joins TRBV3-1 (or the pseudogene TRBV3-2) and TRBJ2-1, with 12 bases matching TRBD2. The CDR3 spans 16 residues. Per the germline V gene, CDR1 is LGHDT and CDR2 is YNNKEL (reference sequence). V lost 4 bases, J lost 7 bases, and 8 bases stayed unmatched. The CDR3 sequence is CASSPRLAGEVNEQFF. The CDR3 DNA reads as TGTGCCAGCAGCCCTCGACTAGCGGGAGAGGTTAATGAGCAGTTCTTC.

The J gene is TRBJ1-1, the V gene TRBV27; D is possibly TRBD1 (5 bases). Per the germline V gene, CDR1 is MNHEY and CDR2 is SMNVEV (reference sequence). CDR3 length: 13 residues. V lost 4 bases and J 3 bases, leaving 9 bases between the germline ends. DNA of the CDR3: TGTGCCAGCAGTTACAGGAGGGACACTGAAGCTTTCTTT. Encoded protein: CASSYRRDTEAFF.

In this sample, this clone turned up many times. The chain recombines TRBV6-4 with TRBJ1-1; 9 positions match TRBD1. Germline assignment: CDR1 MRHNA and CDR2 SNTAGT. The CDR3 covers 17 residues. V trimming: 6 bases; J trimming: 0 bases; junction bases outside the gene matches: 11. In DNA, the CDR3 is TGTGCCAGCAGGAAACTACAGGGGGCGCAAGTGAACACTGAAGCTTTCTTT. It is translated as CASRKLQGAQVNTEAFF.

The V call is TRBV27, the J call TRBJ2-2; tentative D call: TRBD1 (8 bases). V lost 6 bases and J lost 0, with 14 bases in between. Germline values: CDR1 MNHEY, CDR2 SMNVEV (reference sequence). This CDR3 is 16 amino acids long. Here the CDR3 reads CASRRGTGANTGELFF. The CDR3 nucleotides are TGTGCCAGCAGGCGGGGGACAGGCGCGAACACCGGGGAGCTGTTTTTT.

The chain links TRBV6-5 to TRBJ2-7; a weak D match, TRBD1 (6 bases). V lost 5 bases to trimming and J lost 7 bases, with 21 bases between them. Germline CDR1 MNHEY, CDR2 SVGAGI. This CDR3 is built from 15 residues. The CDR3 reads CASSTPGHGVGEQYF. The CDR3 DNA sequence: TGTGCCAGCAGTACCCCGGGACACGGCGTTGGGGAGCAGTACTTC.

This chain joins TRBV7-2 and TRBJ2-3, with D maybe TRBD2 (7 bases). This CDR3 contains 15 residues. Germline CDR1 SGHTA, CDR2 FQGNSA. Trimming stripped 0 bases from V and 7 bases from J, with 14 bases between. The CDR3 loop is CASSLARGPGNTQYF. The CDR3 region has the DNA TGTGCCAGCAGCTTAGCGCGGGGGCCCGGGAATACGCAGTATTTT.

The J gene is TRBJ2-1, the V gene TRBV27, with TRBD1 matching over 7 bases. The germline V gene encodes CDR1 MNHEY and CDR2 SMNVEV (reference sequence). Germline trimming cut 5 bases from V and 2 bases from J; bases unmatched to any gene: 9. The CDR3 consists of 16 residues. The CDR3 loop is CASSPEQGLTYNEQFF. CDR3 bases: TGTGCCAGCAGTCCCGAACAGGGGTTGACCTACAATGAGCAGTTCTTC.

In this sample, this clone turned up a few times. V gene TRBV19 combines with J gene TRBJ1-3; 7 positions match TRBD1. From germline, CDR1 is LNHDA and CDR2 SQIVND (reference sequence). The V segment lost 10 bases and the J segment 4 bases; nucleotides outside the gene matches: 4. The CDR3 contains 12 residues. The CDR3 sequence is CATGTEGNTIYF. The CDR3 DNA reads as TGTGCCACCGGGACAGAAGGAAACACCATATATTTT.